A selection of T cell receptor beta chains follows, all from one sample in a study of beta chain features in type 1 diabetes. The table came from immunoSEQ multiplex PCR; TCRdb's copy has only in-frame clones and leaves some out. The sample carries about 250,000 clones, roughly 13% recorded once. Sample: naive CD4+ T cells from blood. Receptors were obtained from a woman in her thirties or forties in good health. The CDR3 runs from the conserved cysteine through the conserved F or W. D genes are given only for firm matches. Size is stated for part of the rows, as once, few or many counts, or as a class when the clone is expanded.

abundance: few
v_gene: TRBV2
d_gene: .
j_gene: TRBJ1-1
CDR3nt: TGTGCCAGCCACGGGAAGGTGAACACTGAAGCTTTCTTT
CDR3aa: CASHGKVNTEAFF

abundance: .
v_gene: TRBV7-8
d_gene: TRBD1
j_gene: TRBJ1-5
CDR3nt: TGTGCCAGCAGCTTCGGGACAGGGTCGCTTACTAGCAATCAGCCCCAGCATTTT
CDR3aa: CASSFGTGSLTSNQPQHF

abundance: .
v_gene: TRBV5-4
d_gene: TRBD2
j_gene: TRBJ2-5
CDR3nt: TGTGCCAGCAGCTTGGATCTAGGCGGGGGAAGGGAGACCCAGTACTTC
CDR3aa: CASSLDLGGGRETQYF

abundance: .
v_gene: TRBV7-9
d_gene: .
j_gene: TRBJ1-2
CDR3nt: TGTGCCAGCAGCTTAGGGGCAGGCGGAGGAAACTATGGCTACACCTTC
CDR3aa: CASSLGAGGGNYGYTF

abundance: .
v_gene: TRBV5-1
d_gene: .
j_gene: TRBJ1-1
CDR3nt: TGCGCCAGCAGCTTCGGGGGGAATTTCTTCACTGAAGCTTTCTTT
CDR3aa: CASSFGGNFFTEAFF

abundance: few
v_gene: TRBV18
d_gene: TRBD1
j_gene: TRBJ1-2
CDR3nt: TGTGCCAGCTCACCAATGGGACAGGGTCTTAACTATGGCTACACCTTC
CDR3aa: CASSPMGQGLNYGYTF

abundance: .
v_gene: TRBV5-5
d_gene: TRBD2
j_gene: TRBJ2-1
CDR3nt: TGTGCCAGCCAAAACCGACTAGCGGACTACAATGAGCAGTTCTTC
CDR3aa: CASQNRLADYNEQFF

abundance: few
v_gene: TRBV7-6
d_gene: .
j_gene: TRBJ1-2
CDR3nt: TGTGCCAGCAGCCCCGCCGCCCTAGGGGACTATGGCTACACCTTC
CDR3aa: CASSPAALGDYGYTF

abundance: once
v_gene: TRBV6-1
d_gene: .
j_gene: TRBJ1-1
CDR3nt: TGTGCCAGCAATGGTAACACGAGGGCCACTGAAGCTTTCTTT
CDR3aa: CASNGNTRATEAFF

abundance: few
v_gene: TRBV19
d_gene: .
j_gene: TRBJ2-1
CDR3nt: TGTGCCAGTAGTATATTCACAGACAATGAGCAGTTCTTC
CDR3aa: CASSIFTDNEQFF

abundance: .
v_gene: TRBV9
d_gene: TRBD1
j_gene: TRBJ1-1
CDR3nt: TGTGCCAGCAGCGTAGATAGGAGGACAGGGGGTACTGAAGCTTTCTTT
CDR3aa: CASSVDRRTGGTEAFF

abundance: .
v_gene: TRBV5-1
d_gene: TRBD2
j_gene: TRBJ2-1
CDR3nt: TGCGCCAGCAGCTTGGGACTAGCGGGGAGGAATGAGCAGTTCTTC
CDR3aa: CASSLGLAGRNEQFF